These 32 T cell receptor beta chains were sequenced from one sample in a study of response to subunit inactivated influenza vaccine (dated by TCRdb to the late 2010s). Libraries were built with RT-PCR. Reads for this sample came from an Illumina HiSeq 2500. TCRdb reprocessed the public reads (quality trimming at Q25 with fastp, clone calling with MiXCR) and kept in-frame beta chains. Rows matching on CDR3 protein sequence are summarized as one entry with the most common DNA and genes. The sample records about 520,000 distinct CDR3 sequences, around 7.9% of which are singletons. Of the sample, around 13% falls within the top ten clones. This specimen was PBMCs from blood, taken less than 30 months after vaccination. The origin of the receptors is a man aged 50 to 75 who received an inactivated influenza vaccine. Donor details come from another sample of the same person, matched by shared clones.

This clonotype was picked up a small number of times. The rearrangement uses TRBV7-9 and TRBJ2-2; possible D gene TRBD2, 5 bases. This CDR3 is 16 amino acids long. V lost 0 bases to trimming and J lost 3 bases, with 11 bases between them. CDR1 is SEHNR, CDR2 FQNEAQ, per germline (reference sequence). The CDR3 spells CASSLAEEGDTGELFF. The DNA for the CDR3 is TGTGCCAGCAGCTTAGCGGAAGAGGGTGACACCGGGGAGCTGTTTTTT. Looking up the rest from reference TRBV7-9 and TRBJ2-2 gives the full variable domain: DTGVSQNPRHKITKRGQNVTFRCDPISEHNRLYWYRQTLGQGPEFLTYFQNEAQLEKSRLLSDRFSAERPKGSFSTLEIQRTEQGDSAMYLCASSLAEEGDTGELFFGEGSRLTVL.

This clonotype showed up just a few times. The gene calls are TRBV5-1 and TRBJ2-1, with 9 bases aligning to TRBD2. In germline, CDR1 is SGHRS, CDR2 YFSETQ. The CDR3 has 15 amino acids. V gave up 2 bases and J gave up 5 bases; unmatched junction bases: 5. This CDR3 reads CASSLRTSVNNEQFF. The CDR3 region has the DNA TGCGCCAGCAGCTTACGGACTAGCGTAAACAATGAGCAGTTCTTC. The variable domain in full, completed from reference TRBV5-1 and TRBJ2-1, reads KAGVTQTPRYLIKTRGQQVTLSCSPISGHRSVSWYQQTPGQGLQFLFEYFSETQRNKGNFPGRFSGRQFSNSRSEMNVSTLELGDSALYLCASSLRTSVNNEQFFGPGTRLTVL.

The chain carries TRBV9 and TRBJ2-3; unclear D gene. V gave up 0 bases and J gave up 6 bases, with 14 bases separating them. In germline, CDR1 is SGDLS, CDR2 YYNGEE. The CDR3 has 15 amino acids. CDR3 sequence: CASSVATRASDTQYF. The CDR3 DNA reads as TGTGCCAGCAGCGTAGCTACCCGGGCTTCTGATACGCAGTATTTT. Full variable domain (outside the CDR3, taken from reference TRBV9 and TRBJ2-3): DSGVTQTPKHLITATGQRVTLRCSPRSGDLSVYWYQQSLDQGLQFLIQYYNGEERAKGNILERFSAQQFPDLHSELNLSSLELGDSALYFCASSVATRASDTQYFGPGTRLTVL.

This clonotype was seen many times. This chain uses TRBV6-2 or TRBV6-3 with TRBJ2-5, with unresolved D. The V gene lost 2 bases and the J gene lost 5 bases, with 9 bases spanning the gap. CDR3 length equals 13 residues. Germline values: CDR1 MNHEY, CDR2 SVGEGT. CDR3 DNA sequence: TGTGCCAGCAGTTACCACCGCCAGGAGACCCAGTACTTC. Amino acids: CASSYHRQETQYF.

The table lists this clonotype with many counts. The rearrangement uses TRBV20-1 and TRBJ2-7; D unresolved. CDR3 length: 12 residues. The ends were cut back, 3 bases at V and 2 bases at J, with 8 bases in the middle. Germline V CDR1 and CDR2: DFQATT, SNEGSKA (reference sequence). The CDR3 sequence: CSASSITYEQYF. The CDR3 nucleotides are TGCAGTGCTAGTAGTATTACCTACGAGCAGTACTTC.

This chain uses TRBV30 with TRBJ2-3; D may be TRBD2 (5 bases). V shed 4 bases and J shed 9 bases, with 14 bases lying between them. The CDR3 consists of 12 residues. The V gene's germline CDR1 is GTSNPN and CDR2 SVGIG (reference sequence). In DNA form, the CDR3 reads TGTGCCTGGACGGTGCTGACGGGAACGCAGTATTTT. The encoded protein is CAWTVLTGTQYF.

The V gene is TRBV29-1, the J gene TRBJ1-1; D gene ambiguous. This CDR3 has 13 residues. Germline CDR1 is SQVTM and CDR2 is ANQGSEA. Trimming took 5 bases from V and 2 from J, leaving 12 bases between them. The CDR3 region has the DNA TGCAGCGTTTCCCCGGATATCAACACTGAAGCTTTCTTT. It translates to CSVSPDINTEAFF.

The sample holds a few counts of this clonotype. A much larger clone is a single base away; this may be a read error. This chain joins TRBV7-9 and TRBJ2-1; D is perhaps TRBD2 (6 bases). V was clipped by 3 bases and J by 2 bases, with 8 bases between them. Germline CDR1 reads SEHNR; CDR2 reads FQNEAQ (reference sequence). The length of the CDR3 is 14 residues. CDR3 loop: CASSFRGTYNEQFF. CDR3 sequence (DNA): TGTGCCAGCAGCTTTCGCGGGACCTACAATGAGCAGTTCTTC.

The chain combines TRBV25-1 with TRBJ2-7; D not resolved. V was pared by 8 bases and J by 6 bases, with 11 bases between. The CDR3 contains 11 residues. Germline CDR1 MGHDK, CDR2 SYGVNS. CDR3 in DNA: TGTGCCAGCTCTTACGTTGGCGAGCAGTACTTC. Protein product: CASSYVGEQYF.

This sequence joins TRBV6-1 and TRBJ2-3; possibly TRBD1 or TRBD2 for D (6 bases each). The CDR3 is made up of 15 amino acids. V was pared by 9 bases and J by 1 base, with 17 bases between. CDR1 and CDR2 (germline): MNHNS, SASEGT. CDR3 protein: CASLAGHRGTDTQYF. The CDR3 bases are TGTGCCAGTCTTGCGGGACACCGAGGCACAGATACGCAGTATTTT.

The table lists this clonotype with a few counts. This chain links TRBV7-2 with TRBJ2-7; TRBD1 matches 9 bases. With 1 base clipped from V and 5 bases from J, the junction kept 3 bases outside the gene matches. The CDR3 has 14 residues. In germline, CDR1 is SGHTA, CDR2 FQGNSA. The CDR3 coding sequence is TGTGCCAGCAGCTTAGTACAGGGGGCTGACGAGCAGTACTTC. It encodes CASSLVQGADEQYF.

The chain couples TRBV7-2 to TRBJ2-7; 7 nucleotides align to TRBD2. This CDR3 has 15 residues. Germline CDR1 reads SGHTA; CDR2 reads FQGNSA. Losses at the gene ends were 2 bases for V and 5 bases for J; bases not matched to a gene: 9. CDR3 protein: CASSLSGGGPNEQYF. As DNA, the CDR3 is TGTGCCAGCAGCTTATCGGGGGGAGGGCCGAACGAGCAGTACTTC.

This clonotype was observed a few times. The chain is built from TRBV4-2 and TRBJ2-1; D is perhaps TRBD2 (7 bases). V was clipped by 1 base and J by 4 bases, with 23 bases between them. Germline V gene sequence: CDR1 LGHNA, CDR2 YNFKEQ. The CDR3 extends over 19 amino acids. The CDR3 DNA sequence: TGTGCCAGCAGCCAAGTGGCAGACGGGGGGCCAGCTTTATACAATGAGCAGTTCTTC. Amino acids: CASSQVADGGPALYNEQFF.

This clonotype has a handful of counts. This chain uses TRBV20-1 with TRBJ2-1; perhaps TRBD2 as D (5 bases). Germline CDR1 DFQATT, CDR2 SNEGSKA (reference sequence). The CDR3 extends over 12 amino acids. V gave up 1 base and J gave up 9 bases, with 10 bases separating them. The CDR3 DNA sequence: TGCAGTGCTAGAGCCAGTCGGGGTGAGCAGTTCTTC. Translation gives CSARASRGEQFF.

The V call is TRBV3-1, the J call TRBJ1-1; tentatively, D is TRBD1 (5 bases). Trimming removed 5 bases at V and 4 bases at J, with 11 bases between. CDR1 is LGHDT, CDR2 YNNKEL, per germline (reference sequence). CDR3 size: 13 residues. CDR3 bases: TGTGCCAGCAGCGACCCAGGGACCACTGAAGCTTTCTTT. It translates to CASSDPGTTEAFF.

The chain's CDR3 is CAIRGGANGELFF. The CDR3 DNA follows: TGTGCCATCCGGGGGGGGGCCAACGGGGAGCTGTTTTTT. The rearrangement joins TRBV10-3 to TRBJ2-2; the match to TRBD2 covers 8 bases. J gave up 7 bases and V 8 bases, and 6 bases lay outside the gene matches. CDR1 is ENHRY, CDR2 SYGVKD, per germline. This CDR3 is built from 13 residues.

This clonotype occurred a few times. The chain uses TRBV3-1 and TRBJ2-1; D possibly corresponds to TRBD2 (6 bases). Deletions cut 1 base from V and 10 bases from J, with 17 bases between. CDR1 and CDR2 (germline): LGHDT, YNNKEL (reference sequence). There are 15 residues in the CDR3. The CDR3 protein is CASSQVASGEKEQFF. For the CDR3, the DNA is TGTGCCAGCAGCCAAGTTGCGTCGGGAGAAAAAGAGCAGTTCTTC.

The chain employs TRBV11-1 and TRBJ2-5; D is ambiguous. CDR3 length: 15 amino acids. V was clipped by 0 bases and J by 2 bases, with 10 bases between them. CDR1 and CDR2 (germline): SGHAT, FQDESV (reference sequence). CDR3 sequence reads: CASSLAPPLQETQYF. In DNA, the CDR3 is TGTGCCAGCAGCTTAGCGCCCCCCCTACAAGAGACCCAGTACTTC.

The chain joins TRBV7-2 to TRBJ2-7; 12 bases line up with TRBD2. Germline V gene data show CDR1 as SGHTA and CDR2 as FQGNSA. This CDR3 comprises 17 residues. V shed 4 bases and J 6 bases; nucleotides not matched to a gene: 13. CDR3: CASSSPTSGRGIAEQYF. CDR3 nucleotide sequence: TGTGCCAGCAGCTCCCCGACTAGCGGGAGAGGGATAGCCGAGCAGTACTTC.

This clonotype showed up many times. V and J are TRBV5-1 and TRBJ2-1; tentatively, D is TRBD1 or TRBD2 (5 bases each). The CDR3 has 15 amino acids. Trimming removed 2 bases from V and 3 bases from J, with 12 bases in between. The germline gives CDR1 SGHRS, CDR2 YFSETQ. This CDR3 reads CASSLGDAIYNEQFF. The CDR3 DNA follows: TGCGCCAGCAGCTTAGGGGACGCCATCTACAATGAGCAGTTCTTC.

The chain's CDR3 is CASSPNSLDAFSGNTIYF. The DNA of the CDR3 is TGTGCCAGCTCACCCAATTCCCTGGACGCCTTCTCTGGAAACACCATATATTTT. J is TRBJ1-3 and V is TRBV18; D gene ambiguous. Trimming removed 3 bases at V and 0 bases at J, with 18 bases between. This CDR3 spans 18 amino acids. Germline V gene lookup returns CDR1 KGHSH and CDR2 LQKENI.

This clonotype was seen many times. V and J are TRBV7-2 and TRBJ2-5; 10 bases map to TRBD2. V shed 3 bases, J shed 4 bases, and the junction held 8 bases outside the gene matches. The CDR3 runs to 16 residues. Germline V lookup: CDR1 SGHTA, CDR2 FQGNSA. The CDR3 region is CASSFMASGSRETQYF. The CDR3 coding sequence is TGTGCCAGCAGCTTCATGGCTAGCGGGAGCAGAGAGACCCAGTACTTC.

The CDR3 reads CASSLQALETQYF. CDR3 coding DNA: TGTGCCAGCAGCTTGCAGGCCCTGGAGACCCAGTACTTC. V is TRBV5-5 and J is TRBJ2-5; D is undetermined. The V end was cut by 1 base, the J end by 5 bases, with 9 bases between. This CDR3 is built from 13 residues. CDR1 and CDR2 from the germline V gene are SGHKS and YYEKEE (reference sequence).

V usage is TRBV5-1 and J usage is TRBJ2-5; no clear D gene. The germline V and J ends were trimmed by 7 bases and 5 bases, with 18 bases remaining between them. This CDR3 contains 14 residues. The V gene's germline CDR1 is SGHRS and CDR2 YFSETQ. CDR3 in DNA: TGCGCCAGCCAGCTTGGCCCCTCTGGGGAGACCCAGTACTTC. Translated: CASQLGPSGETQYF.

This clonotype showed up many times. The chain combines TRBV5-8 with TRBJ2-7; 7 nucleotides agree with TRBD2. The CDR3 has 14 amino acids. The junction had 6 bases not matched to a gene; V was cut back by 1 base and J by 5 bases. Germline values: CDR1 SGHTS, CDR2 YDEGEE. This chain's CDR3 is CASSLRGERHEQYF. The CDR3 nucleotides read TGTGCCAGCAGCTTGCGGGGGGAAAGGCACGAGCAGTACTTC.

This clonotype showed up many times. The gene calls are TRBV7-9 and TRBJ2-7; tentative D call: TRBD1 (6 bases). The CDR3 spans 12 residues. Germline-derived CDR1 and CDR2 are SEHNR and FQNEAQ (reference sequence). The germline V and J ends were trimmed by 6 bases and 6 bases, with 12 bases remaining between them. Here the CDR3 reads CASSLQGFEQYF. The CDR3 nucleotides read TGTGCCAGCAGTCTACAGGGTTTCGAGCAGTACTTC.

For the CDR3, the DNA is TGCGCCAGCAGCCGGGACAGTCCGAACACCGGGGAGCTGTTTTTT. Translating gives CASSRDSPNTGELFF. The rearrangement uses TRBV5-1 and TRBJ2-2; 7 bases match TRBD1. The CDR3 extends over 15 amino acids. J gave up 0 bases and V 4 bases, and 3 bases lay outside the gene matches. Germline V gene lookup returns CDR1 SGHRS and CDR2 YFSETQ.

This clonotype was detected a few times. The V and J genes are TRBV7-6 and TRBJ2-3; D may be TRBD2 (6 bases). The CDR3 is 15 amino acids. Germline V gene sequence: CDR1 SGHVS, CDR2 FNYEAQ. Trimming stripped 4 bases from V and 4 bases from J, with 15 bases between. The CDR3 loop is CASSSPGTLSDTQYF. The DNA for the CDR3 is TGTGCCAGCAGCTCCCCCGGGACTTTGTCAGATACGCAGTATTTT. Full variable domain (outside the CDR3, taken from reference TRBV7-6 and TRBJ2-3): GAGVSQSPRYKVTKRGQDVALRCDPISGHVSLYWYRQALGQGPEFLTYFNYEAQQDKSGLPNDRFSAERPEGSISTLTIQRTEQRDSAMYRCASSSPGTLSDTQYFGPGTRLTVL.

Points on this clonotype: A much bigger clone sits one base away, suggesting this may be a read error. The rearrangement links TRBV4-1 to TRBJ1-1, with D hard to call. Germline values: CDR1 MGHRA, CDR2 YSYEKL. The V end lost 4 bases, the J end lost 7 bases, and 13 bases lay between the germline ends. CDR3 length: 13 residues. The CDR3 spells CASSRSLALEAFF. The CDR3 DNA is TGCGCCAGCAGCCGGTCTTTGGCCCTTGAAGCTTTCTTT.

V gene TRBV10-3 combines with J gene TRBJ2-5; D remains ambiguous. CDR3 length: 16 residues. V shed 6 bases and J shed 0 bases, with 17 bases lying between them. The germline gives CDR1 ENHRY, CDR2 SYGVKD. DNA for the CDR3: TGTGCCATCAGAGGAGAGAGCCAGGAGTACCAAGAGACCCAGTACTTC. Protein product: CAIRGESQEYQETQYF.

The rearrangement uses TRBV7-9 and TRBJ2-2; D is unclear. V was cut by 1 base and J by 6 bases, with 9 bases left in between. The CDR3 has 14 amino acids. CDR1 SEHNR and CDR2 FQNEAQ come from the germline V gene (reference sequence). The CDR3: CASSLDLVSGELFF. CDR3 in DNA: TGTGCCAGCAGCTTAGATCTAGTCTCCGGGGAGCTGTTTTTT. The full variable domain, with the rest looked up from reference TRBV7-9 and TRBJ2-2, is DTGVSQNPRHKITKRGQNVTFRCDPISEHNRLYWYRQTLGQGPEFLTYFQNEAQLEKSRLLSDRFSAERPKGSFSTLEIQRTEQGDSAMYLCASSLDLVSGELFFGEGSRLTVL.

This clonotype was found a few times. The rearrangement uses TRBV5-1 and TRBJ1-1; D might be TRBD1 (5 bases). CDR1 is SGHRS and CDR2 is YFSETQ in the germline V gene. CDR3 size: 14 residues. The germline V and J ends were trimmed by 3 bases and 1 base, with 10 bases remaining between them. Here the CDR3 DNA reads TGCGCCAGCAGCTCCGGGACTCCGAACACTGAAGCTTTCTTT. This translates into CASSSGTPNTEAFF.